The T cell receptor (beta chain) under discussion was sequenced for a study of T cells in Graves' hyperthyroidism and ophthalmopathy. This CDR3 comprises 16 residues. V was cut by 4 bases and J by 0 bases, with 13 bases left in between. Germline V gene data show CDR1 as KGHSH and CDR2 as LQKENI. The study enrolled patients aged 18 to 65 with newly diagnosed hyperthyroidism of under 2 months' duration. Criteria for exclusion of patients were uncontrolled infection, other autoimmune disease, pregnancy or lactation. General study findings and limits: Blood shared most expanded thyroid clonotypes above 0.001.

This clonotype has more than one count but fewer than ten. Its target is unknown. RNA transcripts served as the template for amplifying TCR beta CDR3 regions. TCR CDR3 underwent first-round RT-PCR with the HTBI primer set. TCRdb ran MiXCR on the multiplex PCR reads and lists one entry per CDR3 protein. The sample yields fewer than 900,000 distinct CDR3 sequences, under 20% seen once. The chain is built from TRBV18 and TRBJ2-1; D may be TRBD2 (6 bases). Sequencing used blood. The receptor comes from a woman aged 45-60 years with Graves' hyperthyroidism that later progressed to Graves' ophthalmopathy. CDR3 sequence reads: CASSRAGSSSYNEQFF. The CDR3 bases are TGTGCCAGCTCACGGGCCGGGAGCAGCTCCTACAATGAGCAGTTCTTC.